Shown below are 15 T cell receptor beta chains from a single sample sequenced in a study of CD8 T cells in ankylosing spondylitis. TCRdb re-called the 5' RACE reads through MiXCR, storing one row per CDR3 protein. The table shows 250,000 to 350,000 distinct CDR3 sequences, with less than 25% occurring only once. Sequencing input: blood, either unsorted or a sorted T cell fraction (not recorded which). These receptors all stem from a female donor with ankylosing spondylitis or in good health (not recorded which).

The V gene is TRBV30, the J gene TRBJ1-2; D not certain. Deletions cut 0 bases from V and 8 bases from J, with 10 bases between. This CDR3 has 12 residues. Germline CDR1 and CDR2: GTSNPN and SVGIG (reference sequence). In nucleotides, the CDR3 is TGTGCCTGGAGTGTACAACAGACGGGCTACACCTTC. It is translated as CAWSVQQTGYTF.

J is TRBJ1-4 and V is TRBV27; no definite D call. This CDR3 has 15 amino acids. CDR1 is MNHEY and CDR2 is SMNVEV in the germline V gene (reference sequence). Trimming took off 5 bases at V and 6 bases at J, with 16 bases between the two ends. The CDR3: CASSPDMGTYEKLFF. As DNA, the CDR3 is TGTGCCAGCAGTCCCGACATGGGTACTTATGAAAAACTGTTTTTT.

This clonotype has just a few counts. The chain links TRBV4-3 to TRBJ2-1, with D possibly being TRBD2 (6 bases). Looked up from germline, CDR1 is LGHNA and CDR2 is YSLEER. The CDR3 extends over 17 amino acids. V lost 4 bases to trimming and J lost 8 bases, with 24 bases between them. The CDR3 DNA reads TGCGCCAGCAGCCCCTACCCCGGAGGGATCCTTCGCGATGAGCAGTTCTTC. This codes for CASSPYPGGILRDEQFF.

This clonotype occurred many times. The J gene is TRBJ1-6, the V gene TRBV4-3, with a tentative D call TRBD1 (6 bases). This CDR3 has 15 amino acids. With 1 base removed from V and 5 bases from J, the gap between germline ends came to 9 bases. Looked up from germline, CDR1 is LGHNA and CDR2 is YSLEER. Written as DNA, the CDR3 is TGCGCCAGCAGCCAAGGAGGGGGTAATAATTCACCCCTCCACTTT. It yields the protein CASSQGGGNNSPLHF.

CDR3 region: CASSGTGTSLRNEQFF. Here the CDR3 DNA reads TGTGCCAGCAGCGGGACCGGGACTAGCCTACGAAATGAGCAGTTCTTC. The chain has TRBV7-3 and TRBJ2-1, with 9 positions matching TRBD2. Germline loops: CDR1 SGHTA, CDR2 FQGTGA. Trimming cost V 5 bases and J 7 bases; bases outside gene matches: 12. The CDR3 consists of 16 residues.

This clonotype was found many times. V and J are TRBV5-1 and TRBJ1-5, with 9 bases matching TRBD1. The CDR3 covers 15 residues. Germline-derived CDR1 and CDR2 are SGHRS and YFSETQ. V lost 1 base, J lost 4 bases, and 3 bases stayed unmatched. The CDR3 DNA reads as TGCGCCAGCAGCTTGTCTGGGACAGGGAATCAGCCCCAGCATTTT. Its translation: CASSLSGTGNQPQHF.

The chain joins TRBV4-2 to TRBJ1-1; a weak D match, TRBD1 (5 bases). V was shortened by 3 bases and J by 7 bases, with 15 bases between the two germline ends. This CDR3 spans 14 amino acids. From germline, CDR1 is LGHNA and CDR2 YNFKEQ. CDR3 DNA sequence: TGTGCCAGCAGCCACGTAGGGGAACGTCTTGAAGCTTTCTTT. It specifies CASSHVGERLEAFF.

The V call is TRBV7-9, the J call TRBJ2-7; D unresolved. The CDR3 length is 14 residues. The germline CDR1 and CDR2 sequences are SEHNR and FQNEAQ (reference sequence). Trimming removed 5 bases from V and 0 bases from J, with 11 bases in between. CDR3 sequence (DNA): TGTGCCAGCAGCCCAAGCAGGTTCTCCTACGAGCAGTACTTC. Its translation is CASSPSRFSYEQYF.

This clonotype has more than one count but fewer than ten. The rearrangement links TRBV7-9 to TRBJ2-7, with 8 bases aligning to TRBD2. This CDR3 contains 14 residues. Germline assignment: CDR1 SEHNR and CDR2 FQNEAQ (reference sequence). J gave up 5 bases and V 5 bases, and 8 bases lay outside the gene matches. CDR3 DNA: TGTGCCAGCAGCCCAGGACTAGCTGTCCACGAGCAGTACTTC. Translating gives CASSPGLAVHEQYF.

This rearrangement joins TRBV4-3 to TRBJ2-5; 7 bases fit TRBD2. The CDR3 contains 18 residues. Germline CDR1 and CDR2: LGHNA and YSLEER. V trimming: 0 bases; J trimming: 4 bases; junction bases outside the gene matches: 14. The CDR3 protein is CASSQDRGGLPGGETQYF. The CDR3 nucleotides are TGCGCCAGCAGCCAAGATCGTGGGGGACTCCCGGGGGGAGAGACCCAGTACTTC.

The CDR3 spells CATENGGTGNTEAFF. The CDR3, as DNA: TGTGCCACCGAGAACGGGGGGACAGGGAACACTGAAGCTTTCTTT. The rearrangement links TRBV24-1 to TRBJ1-1; 8 bases match TRBD1. CDR1 is KGHDR, CDR2 SFDVKD, per germline. J gave up 1 base and V 9 bases, and 9 bases lay outside the gene matches. CDR3 length equals 15 residues.

The genes are TRBV7-9 and TRBJ1-1; D not certain. The CDR3 consists of 12 residues. The V end lost 1 base, the J end lost 10 bases, and 10 bases lay between the germline ends. The V gene's germline CDR1 is SEHNR and CDR2 FQNEAQ (reference sequence). CDR3 DNA: TGTGCCAGCAGCTTAGTTACGGAGGCAGCTTTCTTT. It is translated as CASSLVTEAAFF.

This clonotype was seen once. V usage is TRBV5-1 and J usage is TRBJ2-1; 8 nucleotides line up with TRBD2. With 0 bases clipped from V and 4 bases from J, the junction kept 9 bases outside the gene matches. Germline V gene lookup returns CDR1 SGHRS and CDR2 YFSETQ. This CDR3 has 17 residues. The chain's CDR3 is CASSLGFRTSCYNEQFF. The CDR3 region has the DNA TGCGCCAGCAGCTTGGGCTTCAGGACTAGCTGTTACAATGAGCAGTTCTTC.

This clonotype occurred a few times. The chain has TRBV6-1 and TRBJ1-2; 8 bases agree with TRBD1. The V segment lost 6 bases and the J segment 2 bases; nucleotides outside the gene matches: 2. This CDR3 is 13 amino acids long. Germline CDR1 and CDR2: MNHNS and SASEGT. CDR3: CASRTGENYGYTF. As DNA, the CDR3 is TGTGCCAGCAGGACAGGGGAAAACTATGGCTACACCTTC.

This chain joins TRBV6-5 and TRBJ2-7; 7 nucleotides agree with TRBD1. V was pared by 2 bases and J by 7 bases, with 8 bases of the junction left unmatched. The CDR3 spans 14 residues. Germline V lookup: CDR1 MNHEY, CDR2 SVGAGI. This CDR3 reads CASSYGGTDVEQYF. Written as DNA, the CDR3 is TGTGCCAGCAGTTACGGTGGGACAGACGTGGAGCAGTACTTC.